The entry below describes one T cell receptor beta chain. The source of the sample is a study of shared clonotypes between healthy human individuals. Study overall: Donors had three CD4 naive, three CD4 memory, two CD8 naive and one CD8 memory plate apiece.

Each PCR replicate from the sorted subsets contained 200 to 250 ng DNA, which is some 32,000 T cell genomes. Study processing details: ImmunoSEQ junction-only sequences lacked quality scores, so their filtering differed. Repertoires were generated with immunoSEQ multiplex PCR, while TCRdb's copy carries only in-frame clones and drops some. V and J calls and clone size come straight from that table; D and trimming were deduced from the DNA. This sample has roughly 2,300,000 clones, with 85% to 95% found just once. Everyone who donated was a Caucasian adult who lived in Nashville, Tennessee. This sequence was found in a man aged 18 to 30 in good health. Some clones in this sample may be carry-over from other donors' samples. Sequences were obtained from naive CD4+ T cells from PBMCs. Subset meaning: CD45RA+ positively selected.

The CDR3 is CASTTPPLLAGRSYEQYF. The CDR3 bases are TGTGCCAGCACCACCCCCCCCCTACTAGCGGGAAGATCCTACGAGCAGTACTTC. The chain combines TRBV28 with TRBJ2-7; TRBD2 agrees at 10 bases. The CDR3 consists of 18 residues. The germline CDR1 and CDR2 sequences are MDHEN and SYDVKM. V lost 7 bases, J lost 1 base, and 16 bases stayed unmatched.